A single sample gave rise to the 5 T cell receptor beta chains below, sequenced in a study of early T cells in non-severe SARS-CoV-2 infection. TCRdb processed the 5' RACE reads anew with MiXCR; each CDR3 protein has one entry. This sample yields approximately 20,000 distinct CDR3 sequences, of which around 5.7% are seen a single time; roughly 6.1% belongs to the top ten. The sample taken for sequencing was whole blood. The receptors stem from an adult who was a healthcare worker with PCR-confirmed SARS-CoV-2 infection or an uninfected control (not recorded which).

This clonotype was seen many times. At one boundary the junction diverges from the germline segment, which might be a read error. The chain combines TRBV7-7 with TRBJ2-3, with D maybe TRBD2 (6 bases). This CDR3 has 16 amino acids. CDR1 SSHAT and CDR2 FNYEAQ come from the germline V gene (reference sequence). The CDR3 spells CASSRGLPLGTDTQYF. The CDR3 nucleotides read TGTGCTAGCAGCCGGGGACTCCCCCTGGGCACAGATACGCAGTATTTT.

The genes are TRBV7-3 and TRBJ2-3; 9 nucleotides line up with TRBD2. The CDR3 spans 18 residues. Germline V gives CDR1 SGHTA, CDR2 FQGTGA. With V trimmed by 5 bases and J by 3 bases, 15 bases remained unmatched. Here the CDR3 DNA reads TGTGCCAGCAGCCCGCACCCCGGTTTGGCGGGAGGGACAGATACGCAGTATTTT. Protein product: CASSPHPGLAGGTDTQYF.

This clonotype was detected ten times or more. This chain connects TRBV27 to TRBJ2-6; D is perhaps TRBD2 (6 bases). V shed 5 bases and J shed 3 bases, with 17 bases lying between them. The CDR3 has 17 amino acids. CDR1 and CDR2 from the germline V gene are MNHEY and SMNVEV (reference sequence). CDR3 in DNA: TGTGCCAGCAGTCCGGGACTTAAGAGGAATGGGGCCAACGTCCTGACTTTC. Translated, it gives CASSPGLKRNGANVLTF.

In this sample, this clonotype turned up a few times. The gene calls are TRBV2 and TRBJ2-7; no clear D. This CDR3 spans 11 amino acids. V was cut by 9 bases and J by 5 bases, with 11 bases left in between. Germline lookup yields CDR1 SNHLY and CDR2 FYNNEI. The CDR3 here is CARVLTDEQYF. CDR3 DNA: TGTGCCAGAGTACTAACAGACGAGCAGTACTTC.

By frequency in the sample, this clonotype is medium-sized. The V call is TRBV15, the J call TRBJ2-1; TRBD2 matches at 11 bases. The CDR3 is 15 amino acids. CDR1 and CDR2 (germline): LNHNV, YYDKDF (reference sequence). Trimming at V came to 0 bases and at J to 10 bases, leaving 5 bases not matched to a gene. The CDR3 region is CATSRDLAGGKEQFF. The CDR3 coding sequence is TGTGCCACCAGCAGAGATCTAGCGGGAGGAAAGGAGCAGTTCTTC.